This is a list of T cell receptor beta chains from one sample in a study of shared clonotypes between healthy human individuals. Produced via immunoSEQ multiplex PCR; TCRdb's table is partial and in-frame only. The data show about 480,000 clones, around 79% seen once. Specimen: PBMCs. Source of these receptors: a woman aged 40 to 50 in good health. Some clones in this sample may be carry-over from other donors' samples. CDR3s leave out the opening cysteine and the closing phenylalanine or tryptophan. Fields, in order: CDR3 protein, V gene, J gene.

CDR3 protein: ASSLGQGSDGELF
V gene: TRBV5-1
J gene: TRBJ2-2

CDR3 protein: ASATSGSAYNEQF
V gene: TRBV28
J gene: TRBJ2-1

CDR3 protein: ASSTRDTTPEQY
V gene: TRBV9
J gene: TRBJ2-7

CDR3 protein: AWSVHRGLQETQY
V gene: TRBV30
J gene: TRBJ2-5

CDR3 protein: ASSLTSGSNEQF
V gene: TRBV7-7
J gene: TRBJ2-1

CDR3 protein: ASSPMRGPNTEAF
V gene: TRBV18
J gene: TRBJ1-1

CDR3 protein: ASSQARVETQY
V gene: TRBV4-1
J gene: TRBJ2-5

CDR3 protein: ASSSAGGYEQY
V gene: TRBV5-4
J gene: TRBJ2-7

CDR3 protein: ASSLSPPMNTEAF
V gene: TRBV27
J gene: TRBJ1-1

CDR3 protein: ASSVGSRRGLDVNYNEQF
V gene: TRBV9
J gene: TRBJ2-1

CDR3 protein: ASSSWQDNTEAF
V gene: TRBV27
J gene: TRBJ1-1

CDR3 protein: ASRILAGGNEQF
V gene: TRBV2
J gene: TRBJ2-1

CDR3 protein: ASSEVPGGNTEAF
V gene: TRBV6-1
J gene: TRBJ1-1